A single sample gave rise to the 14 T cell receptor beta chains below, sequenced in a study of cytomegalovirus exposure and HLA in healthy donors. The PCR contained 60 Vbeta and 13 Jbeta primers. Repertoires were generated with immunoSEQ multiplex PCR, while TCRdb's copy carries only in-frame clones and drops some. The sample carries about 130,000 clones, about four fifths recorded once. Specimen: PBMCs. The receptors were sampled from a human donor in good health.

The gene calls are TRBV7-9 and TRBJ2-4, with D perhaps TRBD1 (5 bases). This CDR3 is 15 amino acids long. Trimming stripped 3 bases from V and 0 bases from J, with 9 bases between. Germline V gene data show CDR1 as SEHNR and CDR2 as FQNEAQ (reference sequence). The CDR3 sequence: CASSFGAEAKNIQYF. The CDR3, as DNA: TGTGCCAGCAGCTTTGGGGCCGAAGCCAAAAACATTCAGTACTTC. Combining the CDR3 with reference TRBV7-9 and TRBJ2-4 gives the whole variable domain DTGVSQNPRHKITKRGQNVTFRCDPISEHNRLYWYRQTLGQGPEFLTYFQNEAQLEKSRLLSDRFSAERPKGSFSTLEIQRTEQGDSAMYLCASSFGAEAKNIQYFGAGTRLSVL.

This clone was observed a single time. The CDR3 DNA sequence: TGCGCCAGCAGCCAAGACGACGCTGGGCGGGGGGGCCTCCTGAACACCGGGGAGCTGTTTTTT. Translation: CASSQDDAGRGGLLNTGELFF. The chain carries TRBV4-1 and TRBJ2-2, with 9 bases matching TRBD2. Losses at the gene ends were 0 bases for V and 1 base for J; bases not matched to a gene: 15. The CDR3 covers 21 residues. Germline CDR1 reads MGHRA; CDR2 reads YSYEKL.

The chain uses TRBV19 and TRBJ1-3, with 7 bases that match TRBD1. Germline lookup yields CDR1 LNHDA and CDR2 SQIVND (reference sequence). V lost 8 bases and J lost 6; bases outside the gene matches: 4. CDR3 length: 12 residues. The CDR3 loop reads CASQGGSNTIYF. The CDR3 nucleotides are TGTGCCAGTCAGGGGGGTTCAAACACCATATATTTT. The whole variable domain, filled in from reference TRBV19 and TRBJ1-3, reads DGGITQSPKYLFRKEGQNVTLSCEQNLNHDAMYWYRQDPGQGLRLIYYSQIVNDFQKGDIAEGYSVSREKKESFPLTVTSAQKNPTAFYLCASQGGSNTIYFGEGSWLTVV.

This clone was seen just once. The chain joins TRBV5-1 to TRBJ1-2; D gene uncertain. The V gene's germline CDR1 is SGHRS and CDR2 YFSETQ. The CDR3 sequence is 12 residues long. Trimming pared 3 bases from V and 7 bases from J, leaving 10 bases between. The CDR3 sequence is CASSSRRGGYTF. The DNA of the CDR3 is TGCGCCAGCAGCTCACGGCGGGGTGGCTACACCTTC. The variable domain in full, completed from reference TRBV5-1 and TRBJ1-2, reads KAGVTQTPRYLIKTRGQQVTLSCSPISGHRSVSWYQQTPGQGLQFLFEYFSETQRNKGNFPGRFSGRQFSNSRSEMNVSTLELGDSALYLCASSSRRGGYTFGSGTRLTVV.

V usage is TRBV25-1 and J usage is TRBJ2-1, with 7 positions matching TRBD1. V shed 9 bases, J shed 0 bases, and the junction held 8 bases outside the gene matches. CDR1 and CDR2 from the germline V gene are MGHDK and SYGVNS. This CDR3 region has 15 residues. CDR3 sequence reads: CASTHRGSSYNEQFF. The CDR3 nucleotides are TGTGCCAGTACACACAGGGGCAGCTCCTACAATGAGCAGTTCTTC.

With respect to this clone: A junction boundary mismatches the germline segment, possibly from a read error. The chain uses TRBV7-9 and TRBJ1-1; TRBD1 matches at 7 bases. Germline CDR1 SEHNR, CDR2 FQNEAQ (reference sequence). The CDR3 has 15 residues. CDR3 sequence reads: CSSSSDRVGNTEAFF. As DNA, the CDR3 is TGTTCCAGCAGCTCAGACAGGGTCGGGAACACTGAAGCTTTCTTT.

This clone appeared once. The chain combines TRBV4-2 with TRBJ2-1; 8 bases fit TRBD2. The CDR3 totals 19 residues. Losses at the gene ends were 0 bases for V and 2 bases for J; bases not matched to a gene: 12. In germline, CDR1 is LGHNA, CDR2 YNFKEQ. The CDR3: CASSQEFGLGGGTYNEQFF. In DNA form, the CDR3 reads TGTGCCAGCAGCCAAGAATTCGGGCTCGGCGGGGGGACCTACAATGAGCAGTTCTTC.

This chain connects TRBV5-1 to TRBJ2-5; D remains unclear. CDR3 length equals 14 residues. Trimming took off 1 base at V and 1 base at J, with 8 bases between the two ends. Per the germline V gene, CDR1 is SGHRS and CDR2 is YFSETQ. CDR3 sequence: CASSLRNSQETQYF. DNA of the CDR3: TGCGCCAGCAGCTTGCGCAACAGCCAAGAGACCCAGTACTTC.

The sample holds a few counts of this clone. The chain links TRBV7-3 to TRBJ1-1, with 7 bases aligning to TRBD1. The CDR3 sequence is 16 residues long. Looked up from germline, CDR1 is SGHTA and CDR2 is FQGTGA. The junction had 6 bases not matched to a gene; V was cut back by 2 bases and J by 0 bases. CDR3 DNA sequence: TGTGCCAGCAGCTTACAGGGGGGTATGATGAACACTGAAGCTTTCTTT. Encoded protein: CASSLQGGMMNTEAFF.

As DNA, the CDR3 is TGTGCCAGCAGCGTAGCTACCCGCCGACAGTTACCTTACAATGAGCAGTTCTTC. As protein: CASSVATRRQLPYNEQFF. V usage is TRBV9 and J usage is TRBJ2-1; possible D gene TRBD1, 5 bases. Trimming removed 0 bases from V and 4 bases from J, with 20 bases in between. Germline V gene sequence: CDR1 SGDLS, CDR2 YYNGEE. This CDR3 is built from 18 residues.

CDR3 residues: CASSELGAVGTDTQYF. CDR3 in DNA: TGTGCCAGCAGTGAATTGGGCGCTGTAGGCACAGATACGCAGTATTTT. The chain is built from TRBV25-1 and TRBJ2-3; D remains ambiguous. V was pared by 1 base and J by 1 base, with 12 bases between. Germline assignment: CDR1 MGHDK and CDR2 SYGVNS. This CDR3 has 16 amino acids.

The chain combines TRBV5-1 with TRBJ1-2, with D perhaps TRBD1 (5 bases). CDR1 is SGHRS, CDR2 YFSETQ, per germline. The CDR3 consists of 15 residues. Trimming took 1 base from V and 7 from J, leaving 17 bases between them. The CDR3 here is CASSLSTRGASGYTF. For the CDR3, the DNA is TGCGCCAGCAGCTTGTCCACTCGCGGGGCTAGTGGCTACACCTTC.

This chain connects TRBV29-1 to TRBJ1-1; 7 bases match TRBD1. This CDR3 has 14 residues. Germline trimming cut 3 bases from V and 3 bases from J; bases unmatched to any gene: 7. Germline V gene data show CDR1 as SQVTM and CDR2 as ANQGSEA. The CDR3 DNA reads TGCAGCGTTGACGGTTCTGGGACAGACACTGAAGCTTTCTTT. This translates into CSVDGSGTDTEAFF.

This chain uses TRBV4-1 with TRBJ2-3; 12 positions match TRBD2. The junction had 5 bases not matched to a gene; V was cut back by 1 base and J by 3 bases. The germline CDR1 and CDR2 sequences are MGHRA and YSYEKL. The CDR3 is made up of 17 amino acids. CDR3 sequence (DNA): TGCGCCAGCAGCCAAGGCCTCGGGACTAGCGGGACAGATACGCAGTATTTT. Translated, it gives CASSQGLGTSGTDTQYF.